This T cell receptor beta chain was sequenced in a study of blood T cell repertoires in COVID-19. This clone has only a few counts. In the authors' methods: The authors estimated nucleated cell counts from reference gene primer amplification. Repertoires were generated with immunoSEQ multiplex PCR, while TCRdb's copy carries only in-frame clones and drops some. V and J calls and clone size come straight from that table; D and trimming were deduced from the DNA. The table has about half a million clones, 70% to 90% seen once. Trimming removed 7 bases from V and 8 bases from J; junction bases left unmatched: 13. Germline-derived CDR1 and CDR2 are LNHDA and SQIVND (reference sequence). The CDR3 contains 16 residues.

The TCR comes from a human donor in a cohort sampled during active COVID-19. The sequenced sample was peripheral blood. This chain connects TRBV19 to TRBJ2-1, with 11 bases lining up with TRBD1. CDR3 in amino acids: CASNPSGTGGSYEQFF. The CDR3 nucleotides read TGTGCCAGTAACCCTTCCGGGACAGGGGGATCTTATGAGCAGTTCTTC.